The entry that follows covers one T cell receptor (beta chain) sequence. Antigen specificity is unknown. The data are from a study of OX40 agonist ivuxolimab in advanced cancers. This table comes from immunoSEQ multiplex PCR, and its TCRdb copy is limited to in-frame clones, with some not included. The sample includes approximately 17,000 clones, roughly 78% of them seen just once. The CDR3 consists of 16 residues. The V gene end was trimmed by 3 bases and the J gene end by 6 bases; junction bases not matched to a gene: 5. The V gene's germline CDR1 is KGHSH and CDR2 LQKENI. Study-wide findings and caveats: Clones of CD4+ and CD8+ blood T cells grew by week 6 at doses of 0.1 to 3.0 mg/kg.

The starting material was CD4+ or CD8+ T cells sorted from blood, obtained in a trial of the OX40 agonist ivuxolimab. The clonotype originates from an adult with an advanced solid tumor such as melanoma, head and neck, liver or kidney cancer. The chain recombines TRBV18 with TRBJ2-2; 12 bases agree with TRBD1. This chain's CDR3 is CASSPGGTGGSGELFF. The CDR3 DNA is TGTGCCAGCTCACCTGGCGGGACAGGGGGCTCCGGGGAGCTGTTTTTT.